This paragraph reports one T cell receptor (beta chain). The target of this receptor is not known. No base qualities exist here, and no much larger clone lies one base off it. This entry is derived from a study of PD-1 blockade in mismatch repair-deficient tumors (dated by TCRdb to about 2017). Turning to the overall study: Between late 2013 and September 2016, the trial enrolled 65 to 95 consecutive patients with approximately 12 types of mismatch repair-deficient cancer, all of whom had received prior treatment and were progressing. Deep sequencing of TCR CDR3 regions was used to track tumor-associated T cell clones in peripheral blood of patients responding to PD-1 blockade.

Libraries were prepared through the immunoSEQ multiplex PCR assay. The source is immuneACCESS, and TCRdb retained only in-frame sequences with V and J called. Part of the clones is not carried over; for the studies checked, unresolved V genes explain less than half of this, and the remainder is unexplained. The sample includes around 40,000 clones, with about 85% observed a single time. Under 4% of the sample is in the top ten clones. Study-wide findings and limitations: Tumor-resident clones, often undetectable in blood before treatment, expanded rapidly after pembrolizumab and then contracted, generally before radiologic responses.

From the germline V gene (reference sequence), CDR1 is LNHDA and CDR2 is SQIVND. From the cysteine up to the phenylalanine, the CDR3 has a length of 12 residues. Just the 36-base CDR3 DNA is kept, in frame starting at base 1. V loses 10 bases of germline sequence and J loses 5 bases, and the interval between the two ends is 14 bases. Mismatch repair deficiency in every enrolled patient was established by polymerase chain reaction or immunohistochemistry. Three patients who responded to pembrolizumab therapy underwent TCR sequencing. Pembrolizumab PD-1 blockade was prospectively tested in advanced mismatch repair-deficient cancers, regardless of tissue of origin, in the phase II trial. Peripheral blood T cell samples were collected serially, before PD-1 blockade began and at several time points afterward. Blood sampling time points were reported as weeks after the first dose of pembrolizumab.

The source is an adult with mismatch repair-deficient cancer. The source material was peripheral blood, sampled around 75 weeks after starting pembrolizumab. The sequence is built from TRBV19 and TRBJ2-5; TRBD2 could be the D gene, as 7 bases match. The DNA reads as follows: TGTGCCACTGGCGAGGGGGGGGAGACCCAGTACTTC. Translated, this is CATGEGGETQYF.